This TCR beta chain was observed in a study of blood T cell repertoires in COVID-19. About the study: In each case, the material was cDNA or gDNA derived from T cells, B-cell-depleted T cells, or PBMCs.

Authors' methods: By means of reference gene primer amplification, nucleated cell counts were estimated. Sequencing used immunoSEQ multiplex PCR; TCRdb keeps in-frame clones, though not all of them. V, J and clone size derive from that table, while D and trimming were established from the DNA sequence. Here the sample spans about 130,000 clones, approximately 85% being singletons. Per germline, CDR1 MNHNY and CDR2 SVGAGI (reference sequence). Trimming took 5 bases from V and 4 from J; bases not matched to a gene: 5. This CDR3 is 15 amino acids long. Sequencing was carried out using peripheral blood. V and J are TRBV6-6 and TRBJ2-2, with 9 bases lining up with TRBD1. This TCR was recovered from an elderly woman with acute or convalescent COVID-19. CDR3 amino acids: CASSQGQGGTGELFF. The CDR3 region has the DNA TGTGCCAGCAGTCAGGGACAGGGAGGCACCGGGGAGCTGTTTTTT.